Shown below are 25 T cell receptor beta chains from a single sample sequenced in a study of cytotoxic CD8 clonotypes in ibrutinib-treated CLL. TCRdb's copy holds only in-frame clones and misses some; the assay was immunoSEQ multiplex PCR. Here the sample spans tens of thousands of clones, roughly four fifths being singletons. Sequenced here: PBMCs, sampled before ibrutinib treatment. All receptors derive from a human donor with chronic lymphocytic leukemia.

The rearrangement links TRBV18 to TRBJ1-1; D remains ambiguous. The CDR3 runs to 13 residues. Germline CDR1 is KGHSH and CDR2 is LQKENI. The V end was cut by 0 bases, the J end by 11 bases, with 13 bases between. The CDR3 sequence: CASSPPDLVGAFF. For the CDR3, the DNA is TGTGCCAGCTCACCACCAGACCTTGTCGGGGCTTTCTTT.

The chain uses TRBV7-9 and TRBJ1-1; D is undetermined. Trimming took 3 bases from V and 4 from J, leaving 6 bases between them. The CDR3 consists of 12 residues. CDR1 is SEHNR and CDR2 is FQNEAQ in the germline V gene (reference sequence). Here the CDR3 DNA reads TGTGCCAGCAGCTTGGCGGGCACTGAAGCTTTCTTT. Translation: CASSLAGTEAFF.

V and J are TRBV7-3 and TRBJ2-3; 11 nucleotides line up with TRBD1. V dropped 0 bases and J dropped 5; count of bases not matched to a gene: 7. The germline V gene encodes CDR1 SGHTA and CDR2 FQGTGA. This CDR3 is 17 amino acids long. The CDR3 reads CASSLTGTGTGGDTQYF. The CDR3 nucleotides are TGTGCCAGCAGCTTAACGGGGACCGGGACAGGGGGAGATACGCAGTATTTT. The full variable domain, rest sourced from reference TRBV7-3 and TRBJ2-3, is GAGVSQTPSNKVTEKGKYVELRCDPISGHTALYWYRQSLGQGPEFLIYFQGTGAADDSGLPNDRFFAVRPEGSVSTLKIQRTERGDSAVYLCASSLTGTGTGGDTQYFGPGTRLTVL.

The chain employs TRBV4-2 and TRBJ1-1, with 9 bases fitting TRBD1. The V gene's germline CDR1 is LGHNA and CDR2 YNFKEQ. The V and J ends lost 0 bases and 6 bases, in that order; junction bases with no gene match: 2. The CDR3 runs 14 residues. CDR3 residues: CASSQDRQGAEAFF. The CDR3 DNA reads as TGTGCCAGCAGCCAAGATCGACAGGGGGCTGAAGCTTTCTTT.

The V and J genes are TRBV18 and TRBJ1-1; possibly TRBD1 for D (5 bases). CDR3 size: 15 residues. The V end lost 6 bases, the J end lost 3 bases, and 17 bases lay between the germline ends. CDR1 and CDR2 (germline): KGHSH, LQKENI. CDR3 nucleotide sequence: TGTGCCAGCTCCACTTTATGGGGCAAGGACACTGAAGCTTTCTTT. This translates into CASSTLWGKDTEAFF.

This rearrangement joins TRBV28 to TRBJ2-6; maybe TRBD1 (5 bases). The CDR3 totals 13 residues. Between the trimmed V and J ends, which lost 7 bases and 4 bases, there was a span of 8 bases. The V gene's germline CDR1 is MDHEN and CDR2 SYDVKM. This chain's CDR3 is CASTQGGANVLTF. Here the CDR3 DNA reads TGTGCCAGCACCCAGGGAGGGGCCAACGTCCTGACTTTC. The full variable domain, completed using reference TRBV28 and TRBJ2-6, is DVKVTQSSRYLVKRTGEKVFLECVQDMDHENMFWYRQDPGLGLRLIYFSYDVKMKEKGDIPEGYSVSREKKERFSLILESASTNQTSMYLCASTQGGANVLTFGAGSRLTVL.

J is TRBJ2-7 and V is TRBV5-4; D perhaps matches TRBD1 (5 bases). The germline V and J ends were trimmed by 3 bases and 1 base, with 11 bases remaining between them. The germline V gene has CDR1 SGHNT and CDR2 YYREEE (reference sequence). This CDR3 has 14 amino acids. The CDR3 spells CASSWEKGSYEQYF. CDR3 nucleotides: TGTGCCAGCAGCTGGGAAAAGGGGTCCTACGAGCAGTACTTC.

This clone occurred a few times. This chain links TRBV27 with TRBJ1-2; possibly TRBD1 for D (5 bases). There are 15 residues in the CDR3. The germline V gene encodes CDR1 MNHEY and CDR2 SMNVEV (reference sequence). V lost 2 bases to trimming and J lost 8 bases, with 18 bases between them. CDR3 in amino acids: CASSLGAVSWTGYTF. CDR3 nucleotides: TGTGCCAGCAGTTTAGGGGCAGTCTCTTGGACGGGCTACACCTTC.

This clone was recorded once. This chain links TRBV30 with TRBJ2-7; no reliable D call. Trimming removed 5 bases at V and 2 bases at J, with 7 bases between. Germline values: CDR1 GTSNPN, CDR2 SVGIG (reference sequence). This CDR3 is built from 11 residues. The CDR3 spells CAWATAYEQYF. The CDR3 region has the DNA TGTGCCTGGGCCACAGCCTACGAGCAGTACTTC.

The rearrangement uses TRBV19 and TRBJ1-1, with 9 positions matching TRBD1. V gave up 5 bases and J gave up 1 base; unmatched junction bases: 5. Germline V gives CDR1 LNHDA, CDR2 SQIVND (reference sequence). The CDR3 runs 15 residues. The CDR3 sequence is CASSSRQGGNTEAFF. In DNA form, the CDR3 reads TGTGCCAGTAGTTCCCGACAGGGGGGGAACACTGAAGCTTTCTTT. The full variable domain, its missing parts supplied by reference TRBV19 and TRBJ1-1, is DGGITQSPKYLFRKEGQNVTLSCEQNLNHDAMYWYRQDPGQGLRLIYYSQIVNDFQKGDIAEGYSVSREKKESFPLTVTSAQKNPTAFYLCASSSRQGGNTEAFFGQGTRLTVV.

The rearrangement uses TRBV28 and TRBJ2-7, with 9 bases that match TRBD1. Per the germline V gene, CDR1 is MDHEN and CDR2 is SYDVKM. V lost 6 bases and J lost 2; bases outside the gene matches: 8. The CDR3 is made up of 15 amino acids. As DNA, the CDR3 is TGTGCCAGCAGCAGGACAGGGGTCAAGACCTACGAGCAGTACTTC. It specifies CASSRTGVKTYEQYF.

V and J are TRBV28 and TRBJ2-7; 8 bases are shared with TRBD2. Germline-derived CDR1 and CDR2 are MDHEN and SYDVKM. The V segment lost 10 bases and the J segment 0 bases; nucleotides outside the gene matches: 8. This CDR3 contains 14 residues. The CDR3 reads CATYGSGASYEQYF. The CDR3 DNA is TGTGCCACCTATGGTAGCGGGGCCTCCTACGAGCAGTACTTC.

V gene TRBV6-5 combines with J gene TRBJ1-1; the D gene is possibly TRBD1 (6 bases). CDR1 is MNHEY, CDR2 SVGAGI, per germline. The CDR3 length is 13 residues. V lost 2 bases and J lost 5, with 9 bases in between. CDR3 coding DNA: TGTGCCAGCAGTTACCGGGGGCAGACTGAAGCTTTCTTT. Protein: CASSYRGQTEAFF.

The chain employs TRBV6-5 and TRBJ1-5, with 9 bases lining up with TRBD1. Looked up from germline, CDR1 is MNHEY and CDR2 is SVGAGI. After removal of 6 bases from V and 5 bases from J, the junction contained 5 bases not matched to a gene. The CDR3 covers 14 residues. CDR3 sequence reads: CASSPTGGDQPQHF. CDR3 coding DNA: TGTGCCAGCAGCCCCACAGGGGGCGATCAGCCCCAGCATTTT.

The CDR3 spells CASSLITGYTGELFF. CDR3 bases: TGCGCCAGCAGCTTAATAACAGGGTACACCGGGGAGCTGTTTTTT. The chain employs TRBV5-1 and TRBJ2-2, with D possibly TRBD1 on 6 matching bases. The CDR3 spans 15 residues. Germline lookup yields CDR1 SGHRS and CDR2 YFSETQ. Between the trimmed V and J ends, which lost 2 bases and 3 bases, there was a span of 11 bases.

This clone turned up a few times. The J gene is TRBJ1-4, the V gene TRBV11-2; the D is unclear. The V end was cut by 1 base, the J end by 8 bases, with 11 bases between. This CDR3 contains 14 residues. CDR1 SGHAT and CDR2 FQNNGV come from the germline V gene. The CDR3 nucleotides read TGTGCCAGCAGCTTAGGGGAGGCGGGCGAAAAACTGTTTTTT. This codes for CASSLGEAGEKLFF.

The chain couples TRBV19 to TRBJ2-7; 10 positions match TRBD1. From germline, CDR1 is LNHDA and CDR2 SQIVND (reference sequence). The CDR3 loop spans 17 amino acids. V gave up 2 bases and J gave up 0 bases; unmatched junction bases: 7. Written as DNA, the CDR3 is TGTGCCAGTAGTATAAGAAGGGGACAGGGGAGCTCCTACGAGCAGTACTTC. Protein product: CASSIRRGQGSSYEQYF.

This chain links TRBV18 with TRBJ1-5, with D perhaps TRBD1 (6 bases). The V gene's germline CDR1 is KGHSH and CDR2 LQKENI. Trimming removed 1 base from V and 4 bases from J, with 8 bases in between. This CDR3 is 14 amino acids long. In DNA form, the CDR3 reads TGTGCCAGCTCACCACAGGGGGAAAATCAGCCCCAGCATTTT. Its translation is CASSPQGENQPQHF.

This chain uses TRBV6-5 with TRBJ1-5; 9 nucleotides agree with TRBD1. This CDR3 is built from 15 residues. Trimming took 6 bases from V and 6 from J; bases not matched to a gene: 9. Germline CDR1 is MNHEY and CDR2 is SVGAGI. Written as DNA, the CDR3 is TGTGCCAGCAGCCGGGACAGGGTCGCGGGTCAGCCCCAGCATTTT. The encoded protein is CASSRDRVAGQPQHF.

This chain connects TRBV6-5 to TRBJ2-4, with D possibly matching TRBD1 (5 bases). The V gene's germline CDR1 is MNHEY and CDR2 SVGAGI. V lost 6 bases to trimming and J lost 0 bases, with 9 bases between them. The CDR3 length is 14 residues. In DNA, the CDR3 is TGTGCCAGCAGCCCAGACAGAGCCAAAAACATTCAGTACTTC. Translating it yields CASSPDRAKNIQYF.

CDR3 residues: CASSLGQRESTGELFF. The CDR3 DNA is TGTGCCAGCAGCTTGGGTCAGCGGGAGAGCACCGGGGAGCTGTTTTTT. The V gene is TRBV5-4, the J gene TRBJ2-2, with TRBD2 matching over 8 bases. Germline assignment: CDR1 SGHNT and CDR2 YYREEE (reference sequence). V lost 0 bases and J lost 4; bases outside the gene matches: 5. The CDR3 is 16 amino acids.

The genes are TRBV4-3 and TRBJ1-1; D is possibly TRBD1 (6 bases). The CDR3 extends over 13 amino acids. Trimming pared 4 bases from V and 1 base from J, leaving 7 bases between. Germline CDR1 reads LGHNA; CDR2 reads YSLEER. CDR3 region: CASSPRGNTEAFF. As DNA, the CDR3 is TGCGCCAGCAGCCCCAGGGGGAACACTGAAGCTTTCTTT.

V usage is TRBV7-2 and J usage is TRBJ2-1; unclear D gene. The CDR3 is 14 residues long. Trimming pared 1 base from V and 2 bases from J, leaving 6 bases between. Germline CDR1 and CDR2: SGHTA and FQGNSA. The CDR3 DNA reads TGTGCCAGCAGCTTAGGACGGACCTACAATGAGCAGTTCTTC. Translation gives CASSLGRTYNEQFF.

This sequence joins TRBV19 and TRBJ2-3; 7 nucleotides agree with TRBD2. V was pared by 6 bases and J by 4 bases, with 22 bases of the junction left unmatched. Germline V gene data show CDR1 as LNHDA and CDR2 as SQIVND (reference sequence). The CDR3 totals 19 residues. The CDR3 DNA reads as TGTGCCAGTAGGGTAGATCAGCAGCTACGGGGGGTCCGCGCAGATACGCAGTATTTT. Residues: CASRVDQQLRGVRADTQYF.

The V and J genes are TRBV7-3 and TRBJ2-7; 7 nucleotides line up with TRBD1. Germline values: CDR1 SGHTA, CDR2 FQGTGA. The junction had 9 bases not matched to a gene; V was cut back by 6 bases and J by 7 bases. The CDR3 covers 13 residues. CDR3 residues: CASSLTGNEEQYF. In DNA form, the CDR3 reads TGTGCCAGCAGTCTGACAGGGAACGAAGAGCAGTACTTC.